A single sample is the source of the 30 T cell receptor beta chains below, sequenced in a study of T cell responses to AZD1222 COVID-19 vaccine. The table came from immunoSEQ multiplex PCR; TCRdb's copy has only in-frame clones and leaves some out. This table holds some 130,000 clones, approximately 90% found once. This material consisted of peripheral blood, taken 28 days after the second AZD1222 dose. The receptors shown here come from an adult who received the AZD1222 COVID-19 vaccine.

This clone is a singleton in its sample. Here the CDR3 reads CASSFFRDSTSNEKLFF. The DNA for the CDR3 is TGTGCCAGCAGTTTTTTCCGGGACAGCACATCTAATGAAAAACTGTTTTTT. J is TRBJ1-4 and V is TRBV27; TRBD1 matches 7 bases. Germline V gene lookup returns CDR1 MNHEY and CDR2 SMNVEV (reference sequence). Trimming took 3 bases from V and 3 from J; bases not matched to a gene: 10. This CDR3 has 17 residues.

CDR3 in amino acids: CASSPMAAANYGYTF. CDR3 nucleotide sequence: TGTGCCAGCTCACCAATGGCAGCAGCTAACTATGGCTACACCTTC. J is TRBJ1-2 and V is TRBV18; D uncertain. V gave up 2 bases and J gave up 0 bases, with 10 bases separating them. The germline CDR1 and CDR2 sequences are KGHSH and LQKENI. The CDR3 length is 15 residues.

The rearrangement links TRBV27 to TRBJ2-7, with D possibly TRBD1 on 6 matching bases. V lost 4 bases and J 4 bases, leaving 29 bases between the germline ends. Germline lookup yields CDR1 MNHEY and CDR2 SMNVEV (reference sequence). CDR3 length: 19 amino acids. Here the CDR3 reads CASSSRQVRPIMGTYEQYF. For the CDR3, the DNA is TGTGCCAGCAGTTCACGACAGGTCCGACCCATAATGGGAACTTACGAGCAGTACTTC.

The chain joins TRBV10-3 to TRBJ2-7, with TRBD2 matching 11 bases. The V segment lost 5 bases and the J segment 3 bases; nucleotides outside the gene matches: 3. This CDR3 region has 14 residues. Germline V gene sequence: CDR1 ENHRY, CDR2 SYGVKD. CDR3 DNA: TGTGCCATCAGTTTGACTAGCGGGATCTACGAGCAGTACTTC. Protein sequence: CAISLTSGIYEQYF.

The chain joins TRBV5-1 to TRBJ1-5; 9 bases fit TRBD1. The germline CDR1 and CDR2 sequences are SGHRS and YFSETQ. The ends lost 4 bases at V and 3 bases at J; junction bases unmatched: 5. This CDR3 region has 15 residues. CDR3 sequence (DNA): TGCGCCAGCAGCCTGGGACAGGGATACAATCAGCCCCAGCATTTT. It specifies CASSLGQGYNQPQHF.

The sample holds a few counts of this clone. This chain connects TRBV21-1 to TRBJ1-6; the table's TRBD1 call for D was not verified on the DNA. TRBV21-1 is a pseudogene locus. The CDR3 loop spans 16 amino acids. CDR3: CASSNWLFSYNSPLHF. CDR3 sequence (DNA): TGTGCCAGCAGCAATTGGCTCTTCTCCTATAATTCACCCCTCCACTTT.

The chain links TRBV12-3 or TRBV12-4 to TRBJ2-7, with D perhaps TRBD2 (5 bases). V lost 3 bases and J 7 bases, leaving 7 bases between the germline ends. This CDR3 comprises 11 residues. The CDR3 bases are TGTGCCAGCAGTTTCCGGGGTGAGCAGTACTTC. Protein product: CASSFRGEQYF.

CDR3 nucleotides: TGTGCCAGCAGGATCCTCGGCGGGTTCCTACAAGAGACCCAGTACTTC. Amino acid sequence: CASRILGGFLQETQYF. The chain recombines TRBV21-1 with TRBJ2-5; the DNA was not compared with TRBD2, the D call given in the table. TRBV21-1 is classified as a pseudogene. This CDR3 has 16 amino acids.

V and J are TRBV19 and TRBJ2-1; D might be TRBD1 or TRBD2, each matching 5 bases. The CDR3 contains 16 residues. CDR1 is LNHDA, CDR2 SQIVND, per germline (reference sequence). V was trimmed by 7 bases and J by 1 base, leaving 17 bases between them. CDR3 sequence reads: CASKPQGPRSYNEQFF. The CDR3 bases are TGTGCCAGTAAGCCCCAGGGACCCAGGTCCTACAATGAGCAGTTCTTC.

The chain combines TRBV5-4 with TRBJ1-2; possibly TRBD1 for D (6 bases). The CDR3 is 16 residues long. The V end was cut by 3 bases, the J end by 4 bases, with 19 bases between. Germline V CDR1 and CDR2: SGHNT, YYREEE (reference sequence). In DNA form, the CDR3 reads TGTGCCAGCAGCTCGATCCCCCGGGGGCGCGCCTATGGCTACACCTTC. Translated, it gives CASSSIPRGRAYGYTF.

This clone came up once. CDR3 bases: TGTGCCAGCAGTCCCGCGACAGGGAACTATGGCTACACCTTC. This gives the protein CASSPATGNYGYTF. This chain joins TRBV28 and TRBJ1-2, with 7 bases matching TRBD1. Germline lookup yields CDR1 MDHEN and CDR2 SYDVKM. J gave up 2 bases and V 5 bases, and 5 bases lay outside the gene matches. The CDR3 runs 14 residues.

The V gene is TRBV6-5, the J gene TRBJ2-7; 9 bases agree with TRBD1. The CDR3 consists of 16 residues. Germline CDR1 reads MNHEY; CDR2 reads SVGAGI. The trim removed 1 base at V and 2 bases at J, leaving 6 bases unmatched. For the CDR3, the DNA is TGTGCCAGCAGTTACTTAGCCGGGACAGGGACCTACGAGCAGTACTTC. Residues: CASSYLAGTGTYEQYF.

This sequence joins TRBV27 and TRBJ2-7; D not resolved. The V gene's germline CDR1 is MNHEY and CDR2 SMNVEV (reference sequence). CDR3 length equals 11 residues. V gave up 6 bases and J gave up 3 bases, with 6 bases separating them. The CDR3, as DNA: TGTGCCAGCAGGGACCACTACGAGCAGTACTTC. Amino acid sequence: CASRDHYEQYF.

The V gene is TRBV13, the J gene TRBJ2-2, with TRBD2 matching 7 bases. J gave up 7 bases and V 5 bases, and 4 bases lay outside the gene matches. Germline lookup yields CDR1 PRHDT and CDR2 FYEKMQ (reference sequence). This CDR3 has 13 residues. CDR3 loop: CASSPREGGELFF. The CDR3 bases are TGTGCCAGCAGCCCCAGGGAGGGCGGGGAGCTGTTTTTT. The variable domain in full, completed from reference TRBV13 and TRBJ2-2, reads AAGVIQSPRHLIKEKRETATLKCYPIPRHDTVYWYQQGPGQDPQFLISFYEKMQSDKGSIPDRFSAQQFSDYHSELNMSSLELGDSALYFCASSPREGGELFFGEGSRLTVL.

The sample holds one count of this clone. This chain uses TRBV11-2 with TRBJ2-7; a possible D gene is TRBD2 (6 bases). The CDR3 runs to 15 residues. The germline V and J ends were trimmed by 1 base and 0 bases, with 10 bases remaining between them. Germline lookup yields CDR1 SGHAT and CDR2 FQNNGV. This CDR3 reads CASSLVGSGSYEQYF. The CDR3, as DNA: TGTGCCAGCAGCTTAGTAGGTAGCGGCTCCTACGAGCAGTACTTC.

The chain employs TRBV10-1 and TRBJ2-1, with unresolved D. The CDR3 is 15 amino acids. Germline V gene sequence: CDR1 WNHNN, CDR2 SYGVQD (reference sequence). Trimming cost V 1 base and J 4 bases, with 11 bases left between them. The CDR3 loop reads CASSEFGGTYNEQFF. The CDR3 DNA reads as TGCGCCAGCAGTGAGTTTGGCGGCACGTACAATGAGCAGTTCTTC.

The gene calls are TRBV5-5 and TRBJ1-3; no firm D call. Germline assignment: CDR1 SGHKS and CDR2 YYEKEE (reference sequence). This CDR3 is 15 amino acids long. V lost 2 bases and J 4 bases, leaving 13 bases between the germline ends. The DNA for the CDR3 is TGTGCCAGCAGCTTTTCGGACGCCTCAGGAAACACCATATATTTT. Translation: CASSFSDASGNTIYF.

The chain uses TRBV7-9 and TRBJ1-6; 9 positions agree with TRBD1. V shed 1 base, J shed 10 bases, and the junction held 2 bases outside the gene matches. Per the germline V gene, CDR1 is SEHNR and CDR2 is FQNEAQ (reference sequence). The CDR3 is made up of 14 amino acids. The CDR3 reads CASSLGDRESPLHF. As DNA, the CDR3 is TGTGCCAGCAGCTTAGGGGACAGGGAATCACCCCTCCACTTT.

The CDR3 loop is CASSLVIWTQSNYGYTF. Here the CDR3 DNA reads TGTGCCAGCAGCTTGGTAATCTGGACACAGAGTAACTATGGCTACACCTTC. J is TRBJ1-2 and V is TRBV5-6; maybe TRBD1 (5 bases). V lost 0 bases, J lost 1 base, and 16 bases lay in between. Germline-derived CDR1 and CDR2 are SGHDT and YYEEEE. This CDR3 is built from 17 residues.

The V call is TRBV5-4, the J call TRBJ2-1; TRBD1 or TRBD2 may be the D gene (5 bases each). CDR3 length: 13 residues. Trimming removed 7 bases from V and 4 bases from J, with 12 bases in between. The V gene's germline CDR1 is SGHNT and CDR2 YYREEE (reference sequence). Here the CDR3 reads CASHLGEYNEQFF. CDR3 DNA sequence: TGTGCCAGCCACCTGGGGGAGTACAATGAGCAGTTCTTC.

The chain links TRBV27 to TRBJ2-1; no clear D. CDR1 and CDR2 from the germline V gene are MNHEY and SMNVEV (reference sequence). The CDR3 runs 17 residues. The ends were cut back, 3 bases at V and 0 bases at J, with 15 bases in the middle. The chain's CDR3 is CASSFGGGRVSYNEQFF. The DNA for the CDR3 is TGTGCCAGCAGTTTTGGTGGCGGACGTGTCTCCTACAATGAGCAGTTCTTC.

The genes are TRBV30 and TRBJ1-1, with a weak D call TRBD1 (6 bases). The CDR3 contains 14 residues. CDR1 and CDR2 (germline): GTSNPN, SVGIG (reference sequence). V lost 0 bases to trimming and J lost 5 bases, with 13 bases between them. This CDR3 reads CAWSVWGRGTEAFF. In nucleotides, the CDR3 is TGTGCCTGGAGTGTATGGGGGCGAGGAACTGAAGCTTTCTTT.

CDR3 in DNA: TGTGCCAGCAGTTCGGACAGAAGCAATCAGCCCCAGCATTTT. It specifies CASSSDRSNQPQHF. This chain joins TRBV9 and TRBJ1-5, with a tentative D call TRBD1 (6 bases). This CDR3 spans 14 amino acids. With 5 bases removed from V and 1 base from J, the gap between germline ends came to 10 bases. Germline V gene lookup returns CDR1 SGDLS and CDR2 YYNGEE. Filled out from reference TRBV9 and TRBJ1-5, the complete variable domain reads DSGVTQTPKHLITATGQRVTLRCSPRSGDLSVYWYQQSLDQGLQFLIQYYNGEERAKGNILERFSAQQFPDLHSELNLSSLELGDSALYFCASSSDRSNQPQHFGDGTRLSIL.

The V gene is TRBV1, the J gene TRBJ2-3; TRBD2 is the table's D call and was not checked against the DNA. TRBV1 is a pseudogene segment. This CDR3 comprises 15 residues. Here the CDR3 reads CTSSQTSGNTDTQYF. CDR3 DNA: TGCACCAGCAGCCAAACTAGCGGGAACACAGATACGCAGTATTTT.

This chain joins TRBV4-3 and TRBJ2-7; 8 bases agree with TRBD2. There are 15 residues in the CDR3. Germline CDR1 and CDR2: LGHNA and YSLEER. The trim removed 0 bases at V and 3 bases at J, leaving 4 bases unmatched. The CDR3 nucleotides read TGCGCCAGCAGCCAAGAGGGTAGCGGGGTCTACGAGCAGTACTTC. Encoded protein: CASSQEGSGVYEQYF.

The rearrangement links TRBV30 to TRBJ2-3, with D maybe TRBD2 (5 bases). Trimming took off 4 bases at V and 3 bases at J, with 11 bases between the two ends. Germline values: CDR1 GTSNPN, CDR2 SVGIG (reference sequence). The CDR3 contains 13 residues. The CDR3 DNA follows: TGTGCCTGGAACAGAGGGCCGACAGATACGCAGTATTTT. Protein sequence: CAWNRGPTDTQYF.

V is TRBV15 and J is TRBJ1-2; 9 nucleotides agree with TRBD1. The CDR3 totals 15 residues. The V and J ends lost 5 bases and 6 bases, in that order; junction bases with no gene match: 10. Germline V gene sequence: CDR1 LNHNV, CDR2 YYDKDF (reference sequence). The CDR3 DNA reads as TGTGCCACCAGCCATGGGGACAGGGCGAAGGATGGCTACACCTTC. Amino acids: CATSHGDRAKDGYTF.

The chain combines TRBV4-3 with TRBJ2-1; 8 bases fit TRBD2. Per germline, CDR1 LGHNA and CDR2 YSLEER. This CDR3 region has 19 residues. V lost 0 bases and J lost 3; bases outside the gene matches: 13. Here the CDR3 DNA reads TGCGCCAGCAGCCAAGAACCCCTCTCACGGGAGGGCGACTACAATGAGCAGTTCTTC. Translation gives CASSQEPLSREGDYNEQFF.

This clone was observed a handful of times. This chain links TRBV30 with TRBJ2-2; D unresolved. Trimming took off 2 bases at V and 3 bases at J, with 7 bases between the two ends. The CDR3 spans 13 residues. CDR1 and CDR2 from the germline V gene are GTSNPN and SVGIG (reference sequence). CDR3 amino acids: CAWSLDYTGELFF. DNA of the CDR3: TGTGCCTGGAGTTTGGATTACACCGGGGAGCTGTTTTTT.

The J gene is TRBJ2-1, the V gene TRBV5-4; D ambiguous. Germline-derived CDR1 and CDR2 are SGHNT and YYREEE (reference sequence). V was pared by 1 base and J by 5 bases, with 10 bases between. The CDR3 totals 14 residues. The CDR3 DNA is TGTGCCAGCAGCTTGAACACCTATCACAATGAGCAGTTCTTC. Its protein product is CASSLNTYHNEQFF.